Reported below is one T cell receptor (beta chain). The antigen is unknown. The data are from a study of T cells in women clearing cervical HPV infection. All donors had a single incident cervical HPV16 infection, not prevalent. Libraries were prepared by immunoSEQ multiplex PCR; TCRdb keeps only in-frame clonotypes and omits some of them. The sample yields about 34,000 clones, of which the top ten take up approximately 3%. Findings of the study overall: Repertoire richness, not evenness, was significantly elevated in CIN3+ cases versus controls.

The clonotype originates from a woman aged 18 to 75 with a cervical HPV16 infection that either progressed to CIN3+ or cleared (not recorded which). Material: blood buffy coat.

The CDR3 bases that were read are TGTGCCAGCTCACTGACAGGACCCGAGTTAATAGCCAAAAACATC. It yields the protein CASSLTGPELIAKNI. The whole CDR3 region reads CASSLTGPELIAKNIYTF. This chain uses TRBV18 with TRBJ1-2; D might be TRBD1 (6 bases). The CDR3 goes on 3 residues after the read ends, and that part is filled in from the germline J gene. This CDR3 is built from 18 residues. From germline, CDR1 is KGHSH and CDR2 LQKENI.